The clone carrying this T cell receptor beta chain was picked up many times. Antigen unknown. Researchers prepared the TCRbeta library using unique molecular identifiers, the study reports. TCRdb reprocessed the PCR reads via MiXCR and lists one record per CDR3 protein. The repertoire consists of a few hundred thousand distinct CDR3 sequences, with 10% occurring once and the leading ten covering 7.5%. This record comes from a study of T-cell reconstitution after alpha-beta-depleted transplantation in children. Whole-study findings and limits: For some patients, TCRbeta diversity was high at day 60 because of recipient T cells and thymic progenitors that survived. Where alpha-beta T cells came from about two months after transplant was reportedly several hundred expanded graft clones. The main origin of T-cell counts and diversity one year after transplant was newly produced T cells.

CDR3 size: 14 residues. The V and J ends lost 5 bases and 3 bases, in that order; junction bases with no gene match: 6. This TCR derives from a boy less than two years old with acute myeloid leukemia, due to receive a stem cell transplant. This chain links TRBV12-3 or TRBV12-4 with TRBJ2-7; TRBD1 aligns across 8 bases. The sequenced sample was PBMCs, obtained before TCRalphabeta/CD19-depleted stem cell transplant. CDR3 residues: CASSTRQGRYEQYF. For the CDR3, the DNA is TGTGCCAGCAGTACGCGACAGGGGCGCTACGAGCAGTACTTC.